This TCR beta chain was found in a study of cytomegalovirus exposure and HLA in healthy donors. Study results and caveats: Among immune exposure information, only CMV serostatus was available. The authors later linked a missense DCLRE1C variant to TCR beta V- and J-gene trimming.

A multiplex PCR was run with 60 Vbeta primers and 13 Jbeta primers. Libraries were prepared by immunoSEQ multiplex PCR; TCRdb keeps only in-frame clonotypes and omits some of them. There are tens of thousands of clones in the sample; around 72% occur only once, and 15% to 20% lies in the top ten. This clone appeared a single time. Its antigen remains unidentified. The clonotype originates from a woman aged 40 to 55 in good health and CMV-seropositive. The sequencing input was PBMCs.

Here the CDR3 DNA reads TGTGCCAGCAGGCAACTCGGGGGCACTGAAGCTTTCTTT. Its translation: CASRQLGGTEAFF. The chain links TRBV7-9 to TRBJ1-1, with D perhaps matching TRBD1 (5 bases). V was pared by 6 bases and J by 4 bases, with 12 bases between. The germline gives CDR1 SEHNR, CDR2 FQNEAQ (reference sequence). The CDR3 extends over 13 amino acids.